The table lists the clone carrying this TCR beta chain with many counts. The data belong to a study of T cells in Graves' hyperthyroidism and ophthalmopathy. Per the germline V gene, CDR1 is MNHEY and CDR2 is SVGAGI. The CDR3 runs to 14 residues. V was pared by 2 bases and J by 8 bases, with 10 bases between. The CDR3 regions of TCR beta were amplified from RNA transcripts. With the HTBI primer set, the TCR CDR3 went through a first round of RT-PCR. TCRdb fed the multiplex PCR reads into MiXCR, producing one record per CDR3 protein. The sample records about 340,000 distinct CDR3 sequences, roughly 18% being singletons.

The rearrangement links TRBV6-5 to TRBJ1-6; unclear D gene. This TCR came from a woman aged 45 to 65 with Graves' hyperthyroidism. The sequenced material came from blood. CDR3 nucleotide sequence: TGTGCCAGCAGTTACGAGGGTCGTGATTCACCCCTCCACTTT. As protein: CASSYEGRDSPLHF.